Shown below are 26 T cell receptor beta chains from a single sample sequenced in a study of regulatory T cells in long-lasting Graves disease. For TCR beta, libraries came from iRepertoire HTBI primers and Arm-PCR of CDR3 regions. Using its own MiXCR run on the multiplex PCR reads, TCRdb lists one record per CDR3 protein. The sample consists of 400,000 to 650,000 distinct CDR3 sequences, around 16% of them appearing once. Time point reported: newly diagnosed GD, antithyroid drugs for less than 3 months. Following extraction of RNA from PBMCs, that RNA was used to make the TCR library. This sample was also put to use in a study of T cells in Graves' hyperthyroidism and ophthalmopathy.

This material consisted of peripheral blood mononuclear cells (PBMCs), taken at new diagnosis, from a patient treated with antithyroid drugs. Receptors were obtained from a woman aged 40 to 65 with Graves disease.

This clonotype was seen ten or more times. CDR3 loop: CASSPHTGTHYEQYF. The DNA of the CDR3 is TGTGCCAGCAGTCCTCACACCGGGACACACTACGAGCAGTACTTC. V gene TRBV28 combines with J gene TRBJ2-7; maybe TRBD1 (6 bases). This CDR3 has 15 amino acids. V was cut by 5 bases and J by 3 bases, with 17 bases left in between. Germline assignment: CDR1 MDHEN and CDR2 SYDVKM.

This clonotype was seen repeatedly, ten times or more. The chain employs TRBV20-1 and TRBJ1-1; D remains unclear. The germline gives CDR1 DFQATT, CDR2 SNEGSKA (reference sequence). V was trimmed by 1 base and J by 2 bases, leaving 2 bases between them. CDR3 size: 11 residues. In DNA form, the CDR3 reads TGCAGTGCTAGAGGTAACACTGAAGCTTTCTTT. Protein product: CSARGNTEAFF.

CDR3 sequence reads: CSVEDRDTVRWESGNTIYF. The CDR3 DNA reads as TGCAGCGTTGAAGATAGGGACACCGTTCGGTGGGAGTCTGGAAACACCATATATTTT. This chain connects TRBV29-1 to TRBJ1-3; TRBD1 might be the D (6 bases). The CDR3 consists of 19 residues. V dropped 0 bases and J dropped 1 base, with 22 bases sitting between them. The germline V gene encodes CDR1 SQVTM and CDR2 ANQGSEA.

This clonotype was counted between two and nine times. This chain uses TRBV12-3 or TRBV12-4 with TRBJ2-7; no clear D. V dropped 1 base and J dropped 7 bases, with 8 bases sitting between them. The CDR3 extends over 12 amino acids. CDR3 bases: TGTGCCAGCAGTTTAGTCTCGCGGGAGCAGTACTTC. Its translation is CASSLVSREQYF.

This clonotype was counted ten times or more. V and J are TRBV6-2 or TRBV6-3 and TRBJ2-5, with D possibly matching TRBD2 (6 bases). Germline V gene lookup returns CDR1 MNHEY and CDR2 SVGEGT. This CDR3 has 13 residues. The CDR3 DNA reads TGTGTAAGCGGGCAGTTTGGCCAAGAGACCCAGTACTTC. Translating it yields CVSGQFGQETQYF.

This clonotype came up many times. CDR3 residues: CASSPGSLSNQPQHF. The DNA of the CDR3 is TGTGCCAGCAGCCCCGGGTCACTTAGCAATCAGCCCCAGCATTTT. The genes are TRBV7-8 and TRBJ1-5; D unresolved. The CDR3 extends over 15 amino acids. V gave up 5 bases and J gave up 0 bases, with 11 bases separating them. Looked up from germline, CDR1 is SGHVS and CDR2 is FQNEAQ.

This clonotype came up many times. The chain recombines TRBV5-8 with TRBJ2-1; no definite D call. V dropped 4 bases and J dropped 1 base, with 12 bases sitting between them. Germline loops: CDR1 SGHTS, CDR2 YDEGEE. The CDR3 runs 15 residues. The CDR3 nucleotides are TGTGCCAGCAGCAGAGAAGGGCTTTCCTACAATGAGCAGTTCTTC. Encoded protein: CASSREGLSYNEQFF.

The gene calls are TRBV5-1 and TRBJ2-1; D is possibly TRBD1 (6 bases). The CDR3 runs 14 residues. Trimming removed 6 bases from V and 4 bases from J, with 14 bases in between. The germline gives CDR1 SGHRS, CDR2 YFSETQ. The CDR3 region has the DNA TGCGCCAGCACCTGGGACACCACATACAATGAGCAGTTCTTC. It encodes CASTWDTTYNEQFF.

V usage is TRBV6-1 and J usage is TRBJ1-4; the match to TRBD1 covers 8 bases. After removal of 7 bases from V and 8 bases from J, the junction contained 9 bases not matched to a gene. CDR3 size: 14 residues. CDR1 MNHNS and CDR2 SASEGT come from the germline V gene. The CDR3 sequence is CASIEDREREKLFF. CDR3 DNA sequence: TGTGCCAGCATAGAGGACAGGGAACGGGAAAAACTGTTTTTT.

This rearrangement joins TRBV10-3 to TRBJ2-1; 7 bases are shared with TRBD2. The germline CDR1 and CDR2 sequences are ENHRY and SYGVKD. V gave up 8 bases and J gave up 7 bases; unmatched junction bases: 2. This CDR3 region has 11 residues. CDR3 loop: CAIGEGNEQFF. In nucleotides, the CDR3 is TGTGCCATCGGGGAGGGAAATGAGCAGTTCTTC.

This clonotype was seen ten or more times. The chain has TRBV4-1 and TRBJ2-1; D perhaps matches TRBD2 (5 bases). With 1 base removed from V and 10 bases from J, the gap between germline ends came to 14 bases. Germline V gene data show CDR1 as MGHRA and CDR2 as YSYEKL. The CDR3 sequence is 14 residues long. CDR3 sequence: CASSQVGRRREQFF. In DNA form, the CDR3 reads TGCGCCAGCAGCCAAGTCGGAAGACGGAGGGAGCAGTTCTTC.

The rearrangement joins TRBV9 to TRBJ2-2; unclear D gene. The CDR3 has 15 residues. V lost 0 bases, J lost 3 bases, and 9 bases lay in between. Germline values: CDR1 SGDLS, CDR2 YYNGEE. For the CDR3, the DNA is TGTGCCAGCAGCGTAGATGTGGCCTACACCGGGGAGCTGTTTTTT. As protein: CASSVDVAYTGELFF.

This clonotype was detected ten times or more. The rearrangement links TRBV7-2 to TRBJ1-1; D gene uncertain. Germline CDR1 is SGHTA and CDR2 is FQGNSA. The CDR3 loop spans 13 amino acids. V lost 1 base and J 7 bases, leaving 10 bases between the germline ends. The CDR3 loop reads CASSLDRDSEAFF. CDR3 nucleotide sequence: TGTGCCAGCAGCTTAGATAGGGATAGTGAAGCTTTCTTT.

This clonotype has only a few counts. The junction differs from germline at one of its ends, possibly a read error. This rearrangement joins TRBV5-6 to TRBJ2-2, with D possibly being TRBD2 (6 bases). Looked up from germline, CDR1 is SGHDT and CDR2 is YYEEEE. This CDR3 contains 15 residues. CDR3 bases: TGTGCCAGCAGCTTGGGGGACTCGAACACCGGGGAGCTGCTTTTT. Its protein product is CASSLGDSNTGELLF.

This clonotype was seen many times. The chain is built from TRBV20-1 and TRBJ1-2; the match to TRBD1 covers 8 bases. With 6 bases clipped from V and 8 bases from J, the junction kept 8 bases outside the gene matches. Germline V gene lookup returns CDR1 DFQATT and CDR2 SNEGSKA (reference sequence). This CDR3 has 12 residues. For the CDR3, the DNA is TGCAGTGCCTCCCAGGGGGCTGACGGCTACACCTTC. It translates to CSASQGADGYTF.

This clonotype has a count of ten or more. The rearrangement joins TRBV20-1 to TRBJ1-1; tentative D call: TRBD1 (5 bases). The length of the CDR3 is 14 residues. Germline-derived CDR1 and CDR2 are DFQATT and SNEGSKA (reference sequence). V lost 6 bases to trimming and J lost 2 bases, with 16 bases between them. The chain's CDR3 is CSAQMGGGNTEAFF. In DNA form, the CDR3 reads TGCAGTGCACAAATGGGGGGGGGAAACACTGAAGCTTTCTTT.

CDR3: CASSYSPRGGGSYEQYF. The CDR3 DNA reads as TGTGCCAGCAGCTACAGCCCGCGGGGGGGAGGCTCCTACGAGCAGTACTTC. V and J are TRBV7-9 and TRBJ2-7, with 9 bases lining up with TRBD2. Germline V gene data show CDR1 as SEHNR and CDR2 as FQNEAQ (reference sequence). CDR3 size: 17 residues. V gave up 4 bases and J gave up 0 bases; unmatched junction bases: 10.

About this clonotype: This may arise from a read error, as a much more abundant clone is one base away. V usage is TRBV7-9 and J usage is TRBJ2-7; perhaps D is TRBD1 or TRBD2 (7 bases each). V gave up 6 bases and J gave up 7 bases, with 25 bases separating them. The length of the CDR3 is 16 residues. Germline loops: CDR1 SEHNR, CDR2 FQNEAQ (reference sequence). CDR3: CASSGRGGPPYNEQYF. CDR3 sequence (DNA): TGTGCCAGCAGTGGCAGGGGGGGCCCACCCTACAATGAGCAGTACTTC. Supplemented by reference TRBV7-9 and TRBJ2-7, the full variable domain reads DTGVSQNPRHKITKRGQNVTFRCDPISEHNRLYWYRQTLGQGPEFLTYFQNEAQLEKSRLLSDRFSAERPKGSFSTLEIQRTEQGDSAMYLCASSGRGGPPYNEQYFGPGTRLTVT.

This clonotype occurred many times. The CDR3 nucleotides are TGTGCCAGCAGTTTAGCGCCCCCCCCCGAGCAGTTCTTC. It yields the protein CASSLAPPPEQFF. The rearrangement uses TRBV12-3 or TRBV12-4 and TRBJ2-1; D call uncertain. Trimming pared 0 bases from V and 10 bases from J, leaving 10 bases between. The CDR3 consists of 13 residues.

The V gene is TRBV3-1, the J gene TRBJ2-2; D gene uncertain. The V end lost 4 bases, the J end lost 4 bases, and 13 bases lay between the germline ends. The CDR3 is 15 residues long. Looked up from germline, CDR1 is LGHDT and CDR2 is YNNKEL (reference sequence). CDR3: CASSRTGPSTGELFF. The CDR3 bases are TGTGCCAGCAGCCGAACCGGGCCCTCCACCGGGGAGCTGTTTTTT. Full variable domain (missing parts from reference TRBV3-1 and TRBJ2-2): DTAVSQTPKYLVTQMGNDKSIKCEQNLGHDTMYWYKQDSKKFLKIMFSYNNKELIINETVPNRFSPKSPDKAHLNLHINSLELGDSAVYFCASSRTGPSTGELFFGEGSRLTVL.

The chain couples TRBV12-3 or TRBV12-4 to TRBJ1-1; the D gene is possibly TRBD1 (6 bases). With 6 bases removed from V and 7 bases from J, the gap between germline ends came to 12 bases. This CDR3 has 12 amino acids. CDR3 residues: CASREGDREAFF. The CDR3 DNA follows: TGTGCCAGCAGGGAGGGGGACCGTGAAGCTTTCTTT.

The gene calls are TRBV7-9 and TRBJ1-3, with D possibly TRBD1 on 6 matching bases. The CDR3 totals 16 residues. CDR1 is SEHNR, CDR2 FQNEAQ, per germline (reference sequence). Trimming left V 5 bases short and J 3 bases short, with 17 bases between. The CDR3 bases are TGTGCCAGCAGCGCGCCGTACAGGGAATATGGAAACACCATATATTTT. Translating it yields CASSAPYREYGNTIYF.

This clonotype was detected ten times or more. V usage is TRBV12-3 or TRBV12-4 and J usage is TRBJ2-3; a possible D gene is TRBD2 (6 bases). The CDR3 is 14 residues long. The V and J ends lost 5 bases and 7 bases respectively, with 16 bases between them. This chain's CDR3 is CASSQGGGPNTQYF. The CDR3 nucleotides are TGTGCCAGCAGTCAGGGAGGCGGGCCTAATACGCAGTATTTT.

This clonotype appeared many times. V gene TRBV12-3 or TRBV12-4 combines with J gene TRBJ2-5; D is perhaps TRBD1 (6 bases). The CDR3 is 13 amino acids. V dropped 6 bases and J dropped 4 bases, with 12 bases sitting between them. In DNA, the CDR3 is TGTGCCAGCAGGCATTCAGGGGTAGAGACCCAGTACTTC. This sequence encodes CASRHSGVETQYF.

The CDR3 loop is CASSSSRVLAGRNEQFF. Here the CDR3 DNA reads TGTGCCAGCAGCTCCTCCCGAGTACTAGCGGGCCGCAATGAGCAGTTCTTC. The V and J genes are TRBV7-9 and TRBJ2-1, with 9 bases matching TRBD2. Looked up from germline, CDR1 is SEHNR and CDR2 is FQNEAQ (reference sequence). The CDR3 has 17 residues. V lost 4 bases, J lost 6 bases, and 13 bases stayed unmatched.

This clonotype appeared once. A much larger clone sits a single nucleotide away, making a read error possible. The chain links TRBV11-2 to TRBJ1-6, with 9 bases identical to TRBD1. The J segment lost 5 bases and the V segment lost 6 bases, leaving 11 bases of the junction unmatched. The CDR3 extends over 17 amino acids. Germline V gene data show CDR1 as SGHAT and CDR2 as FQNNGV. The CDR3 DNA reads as TGTGCCAGCAGACCGACAGGGGGGAGACCGGATAATTCACCCCTCCACTTT. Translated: CASRPTGGRPDNSPLHF.